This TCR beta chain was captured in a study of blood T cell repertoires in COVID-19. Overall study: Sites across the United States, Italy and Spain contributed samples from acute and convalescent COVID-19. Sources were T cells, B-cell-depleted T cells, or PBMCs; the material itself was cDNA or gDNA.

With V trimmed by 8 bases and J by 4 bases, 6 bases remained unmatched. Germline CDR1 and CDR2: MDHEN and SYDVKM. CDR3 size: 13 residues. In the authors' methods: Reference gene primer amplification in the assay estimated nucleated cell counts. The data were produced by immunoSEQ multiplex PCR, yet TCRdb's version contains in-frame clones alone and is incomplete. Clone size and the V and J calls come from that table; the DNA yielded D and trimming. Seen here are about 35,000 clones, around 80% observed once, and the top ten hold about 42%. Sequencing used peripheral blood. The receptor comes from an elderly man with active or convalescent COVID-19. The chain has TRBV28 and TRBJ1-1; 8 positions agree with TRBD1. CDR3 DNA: TGTGCCAGCTCCGGACAGGGAATCACTGAAGCTTTCTTT. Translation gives CASSGQGITEAFF.